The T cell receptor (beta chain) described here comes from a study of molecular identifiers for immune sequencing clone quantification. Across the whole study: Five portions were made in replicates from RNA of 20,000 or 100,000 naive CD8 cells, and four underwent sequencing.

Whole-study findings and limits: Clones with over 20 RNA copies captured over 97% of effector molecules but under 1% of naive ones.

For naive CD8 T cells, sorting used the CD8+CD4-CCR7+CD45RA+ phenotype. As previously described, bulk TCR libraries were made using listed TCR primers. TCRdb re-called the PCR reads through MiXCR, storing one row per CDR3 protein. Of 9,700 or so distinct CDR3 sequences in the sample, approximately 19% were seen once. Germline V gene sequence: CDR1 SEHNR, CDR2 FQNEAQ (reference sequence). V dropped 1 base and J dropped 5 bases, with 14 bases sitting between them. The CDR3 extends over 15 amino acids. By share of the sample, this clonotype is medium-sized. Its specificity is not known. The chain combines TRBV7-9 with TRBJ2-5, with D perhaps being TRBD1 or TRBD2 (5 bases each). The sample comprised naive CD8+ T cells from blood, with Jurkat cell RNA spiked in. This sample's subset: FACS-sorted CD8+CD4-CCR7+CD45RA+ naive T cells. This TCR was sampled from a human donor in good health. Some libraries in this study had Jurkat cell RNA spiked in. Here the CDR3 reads CASSLVGEGPETQYF. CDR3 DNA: TGTGCCAGCAGCTTAGTGGGAGAGGGACCGGAGACCCAGTACTTC.